A single sample is the source of the 32 T cell receptor beta chains below, sequenced in a study of T-cell memory formation after mild COVID-19. MiXCR, applied by TCRdb to the 5' RACE reads, yields one record per CDR3 protein. The repertoire holds 500,000 to 550,000 distinct CDR3 sequences, with over 20% as singletons. The sequenced material came from PBMCs or a T cell subset sorted from them (not recorded which). The receptor source for this set is an adult woman who had mild COVID-19 (a few samples of this study predate the infection). Cell type and time point are not known.

V usage is TRBV9 and J usage is TRBJ2-1; 8 bases are shared with TRBD2. Per the germline V gene, CDR1 is SGDLS and CDR2 is YYNGEE. This CDR3 spans 15 amino acids. After removal of 4 bases from V and 5 bases from J, the junction contained 8 bases not matched to a gene. CDR3 loop: CASSKTGLAHNEQFF. CDR3 nucleotides: TGTGCCAGCAGCAAGACAGGACTAGCCCACAATGAGCAGTTCTTC.

In this sample, this clonotype turned up a few times. The rearrangement uses TRBV7-7 and TRBJ2-7; the D is unclear. This CDR3 is built from 13 residues. Germline loops: CDR1 SSHAT, CDR2 FNYEAQ (reference sequence). V lost 5 bases to trimming and J lost 0 bases, with 8 bases between them. The CDR3 is CASSPQNSYEQYF. The CDR3 nucleotides read TGTGCCAGCAGCCCACAGAACTCCTACGAGCAGTACTTC.

The chain recombines TRBV10-3 with TRBJ2-5; D is possibly TRBD1 or TRBD2 (5 bases each). The CDR3 covers 14 residues. CDR1 and CDR2 from the germline V gene are ENHRY and SYGVKD. V lost 4 bases and J lost 1, with 10 bases in between. Here the CDR3 reads CAISVSGTQETQYF. The CDR3 DNA reads as TGTGCCATCAGTGTCTCCGGGACCCAAGAGACCCAGTACTTC.

The chain couples TRBV7-2 to TRBJ2-3; 7 bases align to TRBD2. The CDR3 loop spans 15 amino acids. Losses at the gene ends were 6 bases for V and 2 bases for J; bases not matched to a gene: 8. Germline CDR1 reads SGHTA; CDR2 reads FQGNSA. As DNA, the CDR3 is TGTGCCAGCAGTCGATCTAGCGGAACCACAGATACGCAGTATTTT. It encodes CASSRSSGTTDTQYF.

This clonotype was detected a few times. The gene calls are TRBV5-1 and TRBJ2-2, with D maybe TRBD2 (5 bases). Trimming took 0 bases from V and 7 from J, leaving 13 bases between them. Germline V gene sequence: CDR1 SGHRS, CDR2 YFSETQ. The CDR3 loop spans 15 amino acids. CDR3 nucleotide sequence: TGCGCCAGCAGCTTGGGACTAAATAAAGACGGGGAGCTGTTTTTT. Amino acid sequence: CASSLGLNKDGELFF.

The J gene is TRBJ2-1, the V gene TRBV6-5, with a tentative D call TRBD2 (6 bases). Germline-derived CDR1 and CDR2 are MNHEY and SVGAGI. The V end lost 6 bases, the J end lost 9 bases, and 15 bases lay between the germline ends. The CDR3 length is 13 residues. CDR3 in amino acids: CASSLGGAGEQFF. The CDR3 DNA sequence: TGTGCCAGCAGCCTAGGAGGGGCCGGTGAGCAGTTCTTC.

This clonotype was counted only a few times. The V call is TRBV12-3 or TRBV12-4, the J call TRBJ2-3, with D perhaps being TRBD1 or TRBD2 (5 bases each). This CDR3 region has 13 residues. V lost 6 bases and J 5 bases, leaving 12 bases between the germline ends. The CDR3 loop reads CASSGTLVDTQYF. CDR3 nucleotide sequence: TGTGCCAGCAGCGGGACCTTAGTAGATACGCAGTATTTT.

This clonotype was seen only a few times. The rearrangement joins TRBV5-1 to TRBJ2-7, with D uncertain. From germline, CDR1 is SGHRS and CDR2 YFSETQ. Trimming removed 0 bases from V and 5 bases from J, with 12 bases in between. This CDR3 contains 14 residues. The CDR3 region is CASSLGEAPHEQYF. The CDR3 coding sequence is TGCGCCAGCAGCTTGGGCGAGGCTCCCCACGAGCAGTACTTC.

This chain joins TRBV21-1 and TRBJ2-3; the D call of TRBD2 is as the table states it, not checked on the DNA. TRBV21-1 is a pseudogene. The length of the CDR3 is 14 residues. The CDR3 protein is CASQPAQSSDTQYF. The CDR3 DNA sequence: TGTGCCAGCCAACCGGCCCAGAGTTCGGATACGCAGTATTTT.

V is TRBV27 and J is TRBJ1-1; unclear D gene. The CDR3 contains 14 residues. The germline gives CDR1 MNHEY, CDR2 SMNVEV (reference sequence). Trimming shortened V by 2 bases and J by 2 bases, and 9 bases separated the two germline ends. The CDR3 nucleotides read TGTGCCAGCAGTTTACAGGCCACAAACACTGAAGCTTTCTTT. Residues: CASSLQATNTEAFF.

This clonotype was observed a handful of times. The V call is TRBV5-1, the J call TRBJ2-1; TRBD1 matches 11 bases. The CDR3 loop spans 16 amino acids. CDR1 is SGHRS, CDR2 YFSETQ, per germline. J lost 9 bases, V lost 5 bases, and 13 bases had no gene match. CDR3 sequence: CASSLIPGQGGAEQFF. CDR3 in DNA: TGCGCCAGCAGTCTAATACCGGGACAGGGGGGGGCTGAGCAGTTCTTC.

The chain couples TRBV24-1 to TRBJ2-1; 8 bases are a match to TRBD1. V lost 0 bases to trimming and J lost 6 bases; unmatched junction nucleotides: 6. The germline CDR1 and CDR2 sequences are KGHDR and SFDVKD. The CDR3 has 16 amino acids. The CDR3 region has the DNA TGTGCCACCAGTGATTTGGGACAGGGTCCTGGCAATGAGCAGTTCTTC. Translated: CATSDLGQGPGNEQFF.

Note on this clonotype: The junction departs from the called germline gene at one end, perhaps through a read error. This chain links TRBV7-7 with TRBJ2-1; D may match TRBD1 or TRBD2 (5 bases each). Germline lookup yields CDR1 SSHAT and CDR2 FNYEAQ (reference sequence). The length of the CDR3 is 13 residues. The CDR3 DNA follows: TGTGCTAGCAGCTTAGCGATTTACCAGGGGCAGTTCTTC. This sequence encodes CASSLAIYQGQFF.

V gene TRBV7-3 combines with J gene TRBJ1-6; possibly TRBD1 for D (6 bases). Trimming pared 6 bases from V and 8 bases from J, leaving 17 bases between. The CDR3 has 15 amino acids. CDR1 and CDR2 from the germline V gene are SGHTA and FQGTGA. The CDR3 loop is CASRPQGHSDSPLHF. In DNA, the CDR3 is TGTGCCAGCAGGCCACAGGGACATTCGGATTCACCCCTCCACTTT.

This clonotype was seen repeatedly, ten times or more. The gene calls are TRBV5-1 and TRBJ2-7; 9 nucleotides agree with TRBD1. The ends lost 3 bases at V and 6 bases at J; junction bases unmatched: 19. CDR1 SGHRS and CDR2 YFSETQ come from the germline V gene. This CDR3 has 18 amino acids. The CDR3 nucleotides read TGCGCCAGCAGCTACCTGCCCCCCCCAGAGGGACAGGGAGGCGAGCAGTACTTC. Amino acid sequence: CASSYLPPPEGQGGEQYF.

V usage is TRBV5-1 and J usage is TRBJ1-1; 7 bases agree with TRBD1. The CDR3 is 15 residues long. Trimming at V came to 1 base and at J to 3 bases, leaving 6 bases not matched to a gene. Looked up from germline, CDR1 is SGHRS and CDR2 is YFSETQ. The CDR3 loop is CASSLRRGPDTEAFF. The CDR3 bases are TGCGCCAGCAGCTTGCGGAGGGGGCCGGACACTGAAGCTTTCTTT.

J is TRBJ1-6 and V is TRBV12-3 or TRBV12-4; no reliable D call. The CDR3 runs 14 residues. V lost 6 bases to trimming and J lost 4 bases, with 10 bases between them. CDR3 protein: CASSFVGYNSPLHF. The CDR3 nucleotides are TGTGCCAGCAGCTTTGTGGGTTATAATTCACCCCTCCACTTT.

This clonotype was recorded a few times. The chain uses TRBV28 and TRBJ1-5; 7 bases fit TRBD1. The trim removed 3 bases at V and 3 bases at J, leaving 5 bases unmatched. Germline V gives CDR1 MDHEN, CDR2 SYDVKM. The CDR3 extends over 15 amino acids. The CDR3 DNA sequence: TGTGCCAGCAGTTTTTTCAGGGGGGACAATCAGCCCCAGCATTTT. This codes for CASSFFRGDNQPQHF.

This clonotype was observed a handful of times. The gene calls are TRBV5-1 and TRBJ2-7; 10 bases map to TRBD2. V was clipped by 3 bases and J by 3 bases; unmatched bases: 9. Per the germline V gene, CDR1 is SGHRS and CDR2 is YFSETQ. The CDR3 has 16 amino acids. CDR3 loop: CASSSTGLAGDYEQYF. CDR3 coding DNA: TGCGCCAGCAGCTCCACCGGGCTAGCGGGAGACTACGAGCAGTACTTC.

This clonotype was observed a few times. The chain recombines TRBV29-1 with TRBJ2-2, with 10 bases lining up with TRBD1. This CDR3 has 14 residues. Germline V CDR1 and CDR2: SQVTM, ANQGSEA. V trimming: 6 bases; J trimming: 2 bases; junction bases outside the gene matches: 3. CDR3 coding DNA: TGCAGCGTATGGACAGGGGGTAACACCGGGGAGCTGTTTTTT. Protein: CSVWTGGNTGELFF.

This clonotype was detected a few times. The chain uses TRBV12-3 or TRBV12-4 and TRBJ2-5; 7 nucleotides line up with TRBD1. The CDR3 runs 14 residues. The junction had 5 bases not matched to a gene; V was cut back by 3 bases and J by 4 bases. This CDR3 is CASSFSQGVETQYF. Here the CDR3 DNA reads TGTGCCAGCAGTTTCTCTCAGGGGGTAGAGACCCAGTACTTC.

V and J are TRBV24-1 and TRBJ2-3; 9 nucleotides agree with TRBD2. The CDR3 extends over 15 amino acids. Trimming took 4 bases from V and 4 from J; bases not matched to a gene: 5. Per germline, CDR1 KGHDR and CDR2 SFDVKD. This CDR3 reads CATSDGTSSADTQYF. DNA of the CDR3: TGTGCCACCAGTGACGGGACTAGCTCGGCAGATACGCAGTATTTT.

The CDR3 DNA follows: TGCAGTGCTCGTTCCGGGACTAGCGGGACCTACAATGAGCAGTTCTTC. Translation gives CSARSGTSGTYNEQFF. The chain employs TRBV20-1 and TRBJ2-1; 13 bases are shared with TRBD2. The germline gives CDR1 DFQATT, CDR2 SNEGSKA (reference sequence). This CDR3 spans 16 amino acids. V shed 5 bases and J 2 bases; nucleotides not matched to a gene: 6.

This sequence joins TRBV7-6 and TRBJ1-5; D is unclear. Germline CDR1 reads SGHVS; CDR2 reads FNYEAQ. Trimming removed 0 bases from V and 3 bases from J, with 6 bases in between. The CDR3 runs 14 residues. The DNA of the CDR3 is TGTGCCAGCAGCTTAGCAGGGCACAATCAGCCCCAGCATTTT. Its protein product is CASSLAGHNQPQHF.

About this clonotype itself: One base away lies a much larger clone, so this may be a sequencing read error. The chain recombines TRBV6-2 or TRBV6-3 with TRBJ2-7; D unclear. Germline CDR1 is MNHEY and CDR2 is SVGEGT. Trimming removed 5 bases from V and 2 bases from J, with 4 bases in between. This CDR3 spans 11 amino acids. CDR3 coding DNA: TGTGCCAGCAGTCCCCCCTACGAGCAGTACTTC. Residues: CASSPPYEQYF.

V is TRBV7-9 and J is TRBJ2-7, with TRBD2 as a possible D gene (5 bases). The CDR3 is made up of 14 amino acids. The germline V gene has CDR1 SEHNR and CDR2 FQNEAQ (reference sequence). V gave up 4 bases and J gave up 7 bases, with 17 bases separating them. This chain's CDR3 is CASSSVGVVGEQYF. The CDR3 coding sequence is TGTGCCAGCAGCTCCGTCGGGGTGGTGGGTGAGCAGTACTTC. The full variable domain, with the rest looked up from reference TRBV7-9 and TRBJ2-7, is DTGVSQNPRHKITKRGQNVTFRCDPISEHNRLYWYRQTLGQGPEFLTYFQNEAQLEKSRLLSDRFSAERPKGSFSTLEIQRTEQGDSAMYLCASSSVGVVGEQYFGPGTRLTVT.

The rearrangement uses TRBV29-1 and TRBJ2-3; D possibly corresponds to TRBD2 (6 bases). The length of the CDR3 is 11 residues. Per germline, CDR1 SQVTM and CDR2 ANQGSEA. The ends were cut back, 5 bases at V and 10 bases at J, with 13 bases in the middle. CDR3 amino acids: CSVQRDLAQYF. The CDR3 DNA reads TGCAGCGTTCAACGGGACTTGGCGCAGTATTTT.

The chain has TRBV20-1 and TRBJ2-7, with 7 positions matching TRBD1. The germline gives CDR1 DFQATT, CDR2 SNEGSKA (reference sequence). J gave up 3 bases and V 5 bases, and 10 bases lay outside the gene matches. This CDR3 spans 14 amino acids. CDR3 loop: CSAAPGQTIYEQYF. The CDR3 DNA reads TGCAGTGCTGCCCCGGGACAGACAATCTACGAGCAGTACTTC.

The chain links TRBV20-1 to TRBJ2-7; TRBD2 agrees at 8 bases. The CDR3 runs 15 residues. V lost 2 bases to trimming and J lost 6 bases; unmatched junction nucleotides: 12. Per the germline V gene, CDR1 is DFQATT and CDR2 is SNEGSKA (reference sequence). The CDR3 protein is CSARLTGTSSVEQYF. In nucleotides, the CDR3 is TGCAGTGCTAGACTTACCGGGACTAGTTCCGTCGAGCAGTACTTC.

In its sample, this clonotype was seen a few times. V is TRBV19 and J is TRBJ1-1, with D possibly TRBD1 on 5 matching bases. The CDR3 contains 15 residues. Germline CDR1 and CDR2: LNHDA and SQIVND (reference sequence). Trimming stripped 4 bases from V and 0 bases from J, with 12 bases between. For the CDR3, the DNA is TGTGCCAGTAGTAGGAGGGACGGTATGAACACTGAAGCTTTCTTT. Amino acids: CASSRRDGMNTEAFF.

CDR3 nucleotides: TGTGCCAGCAGCTTGTGGAGGGGGGACAGGGATTACTATGGCTACACCTTC. It specifies CASSLWRGDRDYYGYTF. The chain uses TRBV5-5 and TRBJ1-2; 9 nucleotides line up with TRBD1. The CDR3 totals 17 residues. From germline, CDR1 is SGHKS and CDR2 YYEKEE (reference sequence). The trim removed 1 base at V and 3 bases at J, leaving 10 bases unmatched.

The chain is built from TRBV18 and TRBJ2-1, with TRBD2 matching 8 bases. Germline CDR1 KGHSH, CDR2 LQKENI. The J segment lost 0 bases and the V segment lost 2 bases, leaving 3 bases of the junction unmatched. The CDR3 length is 16 residues. The CDR3 DNA reads TGTGCCAGCTCACCAAACAGCGGGAGCTCCTACAATGAGCAGTTCTTC. It encodes CASSPNSGSSYNEQFF.